The present T cell receptor (beta chain) was sequenced within a study of T cell repertoires in cytomegalovirus infection. Study background: CMV epitopes used comprised recently identified HLA-C-restricted ones and well-studied HLA-B-restricted ones. Evidence of both CMV infection and a matching HLA type came from public TCR beta signatures. Points from the study as a whole: Clonotype analysis showed dominance of the ex vivo response by HLA-C-restricted CMV-specific TCR beta clonotypes.

Worth noting for this clonotype: The antigen remains unidentified.

Each CDR3 protein gets one entry after TCRdb re-called the reads with MiXCR. This repertoire shows under 850,000 distinct CDR3 sequences, roughly 33% found once; its top ten account for about 20%. The material sequenced was cultured PBMCs, taken from culture after CMV antigen stimulation. This clonotype originated in a human donor in good health (CMV status not recorded). Some clones in this sample may be carry-over from other donors' samples.

The CDR3 region is CASSTLRESIQYF. CDR3 nucleotides: TGTGCCAGCAGCACCCTCCGGGAGAGCATTCAGTACTTC. The rearrangement joins TRBV7-2 to TRBJ2-4; possible D gene TRBD2, 6 bases. Trimming removed 5 bases from V and 9 bases from J, with 14 bases in between. The CDR3 extends over 13 amino acids. CDR1 is SGHTA and CDR2 is FQGNSA in the germline V gene. The whole variable domain, filled in from reference TRBV7-2 and TRBJ2-4, reads GAGVSQSPSNKVTEKGKDVELRCDPISGHTALYWYRQSLGQGLEFLIYFQGNSAPDKSGLPSDRFSAERTGGSVSTLTIQRTQQEDSAVYLCASSTLRESIQYFGAGTRLSVL.